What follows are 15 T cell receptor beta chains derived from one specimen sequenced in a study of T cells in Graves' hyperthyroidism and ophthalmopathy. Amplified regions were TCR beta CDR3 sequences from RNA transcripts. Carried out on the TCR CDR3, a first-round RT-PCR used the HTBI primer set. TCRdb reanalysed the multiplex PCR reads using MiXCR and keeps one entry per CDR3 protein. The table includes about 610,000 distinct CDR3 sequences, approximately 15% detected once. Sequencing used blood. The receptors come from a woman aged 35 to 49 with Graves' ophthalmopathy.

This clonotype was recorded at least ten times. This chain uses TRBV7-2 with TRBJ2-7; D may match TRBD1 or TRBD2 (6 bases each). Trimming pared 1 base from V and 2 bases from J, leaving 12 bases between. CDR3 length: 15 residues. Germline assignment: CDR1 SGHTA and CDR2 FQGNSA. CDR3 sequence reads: CASSLGPGAAYEQYF. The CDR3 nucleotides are TGTGCCAGCAGCTTAGGACCGGGGGCGGCCTACGAGCAGTACTTC.

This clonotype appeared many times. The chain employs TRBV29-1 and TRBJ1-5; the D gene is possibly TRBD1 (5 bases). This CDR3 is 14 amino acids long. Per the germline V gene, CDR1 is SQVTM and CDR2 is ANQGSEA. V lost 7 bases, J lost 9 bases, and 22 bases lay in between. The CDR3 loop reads CSARDVGAEAPQHF. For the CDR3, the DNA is TGCAGCGCCCGCGACGTAGGGGCTGAGGCGCCCCAGCATTTT.

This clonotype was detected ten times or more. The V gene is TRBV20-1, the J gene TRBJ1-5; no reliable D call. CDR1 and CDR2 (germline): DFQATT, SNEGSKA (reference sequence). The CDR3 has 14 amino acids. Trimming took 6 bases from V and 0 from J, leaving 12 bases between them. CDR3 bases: TGCAGTGCCGAACAACCTAATAGCAATCAGCCCCAGCATTTT. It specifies CSAEQPNSNQPQHF.

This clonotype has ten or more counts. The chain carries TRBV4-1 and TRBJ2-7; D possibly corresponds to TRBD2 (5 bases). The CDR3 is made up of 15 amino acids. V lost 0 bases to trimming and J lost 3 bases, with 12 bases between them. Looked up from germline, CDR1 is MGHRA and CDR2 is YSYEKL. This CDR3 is CASSQEIRRSYEQYF. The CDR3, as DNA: TGCGCCAGCAGCCAAGAAATTCGGAGGAGCTACGAGCAGTACTTC.

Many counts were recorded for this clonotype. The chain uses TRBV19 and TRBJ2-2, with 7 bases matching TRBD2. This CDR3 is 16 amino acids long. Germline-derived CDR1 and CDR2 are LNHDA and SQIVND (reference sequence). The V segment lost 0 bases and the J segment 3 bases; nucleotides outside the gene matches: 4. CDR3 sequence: CASSIDSRGDTGELFF. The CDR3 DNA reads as TGTGCCAGTAGTATAGACTCCCGGGGGGACACCGGGGAGCTGTTTTTT.

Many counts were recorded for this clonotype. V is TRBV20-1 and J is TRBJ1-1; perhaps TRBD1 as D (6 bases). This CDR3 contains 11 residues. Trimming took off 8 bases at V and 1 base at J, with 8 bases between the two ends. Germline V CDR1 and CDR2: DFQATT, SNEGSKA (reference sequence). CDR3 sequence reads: CSTTGNTEAFF. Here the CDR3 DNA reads TGCAGTACGACAGGGAACACTGAAGCTTTCTTT.

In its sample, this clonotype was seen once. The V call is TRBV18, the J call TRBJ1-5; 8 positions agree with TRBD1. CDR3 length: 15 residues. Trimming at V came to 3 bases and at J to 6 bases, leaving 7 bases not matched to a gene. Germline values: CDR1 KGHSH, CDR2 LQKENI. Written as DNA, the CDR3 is TGTGCCAGCTCACCTGAGGCAGGGGGCAGTCAGCCCCAGCATTTT. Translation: CASSPEAGGSQPQHF.

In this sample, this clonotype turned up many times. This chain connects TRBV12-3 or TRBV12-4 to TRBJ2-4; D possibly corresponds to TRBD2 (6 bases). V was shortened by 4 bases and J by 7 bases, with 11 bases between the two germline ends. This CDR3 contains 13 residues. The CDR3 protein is CASSSSGRNIQYF. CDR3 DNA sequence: TGTGCCAGCAGTTCCTCAGGGAGGAACATTCAGTACTTC.

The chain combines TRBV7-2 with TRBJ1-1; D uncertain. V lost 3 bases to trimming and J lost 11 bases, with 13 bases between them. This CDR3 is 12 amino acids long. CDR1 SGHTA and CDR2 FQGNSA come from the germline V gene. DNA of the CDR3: TGTGCCAGCAGCTTCGACCCCCGGGAGGCTTTCTTT. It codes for CASSFDPREAFF.

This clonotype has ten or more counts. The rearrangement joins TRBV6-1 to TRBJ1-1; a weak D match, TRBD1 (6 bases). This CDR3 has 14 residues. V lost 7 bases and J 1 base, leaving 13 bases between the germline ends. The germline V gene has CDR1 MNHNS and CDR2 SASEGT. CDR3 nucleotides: TGTGCCAGCAAAAGGGGGGGGGCGAACACTGAAGCTTTCTTT. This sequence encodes CASKRGGANTEAFF.

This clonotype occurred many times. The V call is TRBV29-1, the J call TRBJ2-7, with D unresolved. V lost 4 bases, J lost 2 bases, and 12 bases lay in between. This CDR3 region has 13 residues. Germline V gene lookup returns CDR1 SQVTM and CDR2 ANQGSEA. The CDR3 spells CSVGRVGPYEQYF. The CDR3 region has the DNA TGCAGCGTTGGCCGGGTTGGCCCCTACGAGCAGTACTTC.

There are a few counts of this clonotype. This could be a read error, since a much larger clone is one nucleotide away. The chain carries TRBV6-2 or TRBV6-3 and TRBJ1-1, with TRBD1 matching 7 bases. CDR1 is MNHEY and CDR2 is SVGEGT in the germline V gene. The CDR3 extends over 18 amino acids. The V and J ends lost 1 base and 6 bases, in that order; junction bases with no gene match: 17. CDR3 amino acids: CASSYYYRGSVERAEAFF. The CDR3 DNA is TGTGCCAGCAGTTACTACTACAGGGGATCGGTGGAGAGGGCTGAAGCTTTCTTT.

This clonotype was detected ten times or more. The CDR3 nucleotides read TGTGCCAGCAGCTTAATGGAACAGCCGAACTATGGCTACACCTTC. Translated, it gives CASSLMEQPNYGYTF. The chain is built from TRBV7-9 and TRBJ1-2; D gene ambiguous. The CDR3 sequence is 15 residues long. V dropped 2 bases and J dropped 2 bases, with 12 bases sitting between them. The germline CDR1 and CDR2 sequences are SEHNR and FQNEAQ (reference sequence).

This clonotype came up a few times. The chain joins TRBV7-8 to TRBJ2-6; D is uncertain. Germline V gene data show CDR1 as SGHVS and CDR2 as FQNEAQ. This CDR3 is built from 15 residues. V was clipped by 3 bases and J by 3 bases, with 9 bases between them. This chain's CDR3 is CASSFGSLGANVLTF. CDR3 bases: TGTGCCAGCAGCTTCGGGTCCCTTGGGGCCAACGTCCTGACTTTC.

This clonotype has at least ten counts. The CDR3 loop is CSARGERGSYEQYF. CDR3 bases: TGCAGTGCTAGGGGGGAAAGGGGCTCCTACGAGCAGTACTTC. V is TRBV20-1 and J is TRBJ2-7; D may match TRBD1 or TRBD2 (5 bases each). The CDR3 runs to 14 residues. The germline gives CDR1 DFQATT, CDR2 SNEGSKA (reference sequence). V lost 3 bases and J 0 bases, leaving 12 bases between the germline ends.